This is a list of T cell receptor beta chains from one sample in a study of T cell repertoires in cytomegalovirus infection. MiXCR was run by TCRdb on the reads, yielding one entry per CDR3 protein. The sample includes 480,000 or so distinct CDR3 sequences, around 10% of them seen just once. The sample taken for sequencing was PBMCs. The receptors were sampled from a human donor in good health (CMV status not recorded). Some clones in this sample may be carry-over from other donors' samples. Each CDR3 is given with its conserved first and last residue. D genes are given only for firm matches. Clone size is stated in some rows and not others, as once, few, many or a class when expanded.

TRBV7-3	many	NA	TRBJ2-2	TGTGCCAGCAGCTCTCTCATGGACGGGGAGCTGTTTTTT	CASSSLMDGELFF
TRBV12-3/TRBV12-4	many	TRBD1	TRBJ2-4	TGTGCCAGCAGGGACAGGGGCCTAGCCAAAAACATTCAGTACTTC	CASRDRGLAKNIQYF
TRBV24-1	NA	TRBD1	TRBJ2-7	TGTGCCACCAGTGACTCCGGGACAGACTACGAGCAGTACTTC	CATSDSGTDYEQYF
TRBV3-1	NA	TRBD2	TRBJ2-7	TGTGCCAGCAGCTGGGAGGGTATTAACGAGCAGTACTTC	CASSWEGINEQYF
TRBV7-8	many	NA	TRBJ1-5	TGTGCCAGCAGCGAAGCGGGGTTGCGGCAGCCCCAGCATTTT	CASSEAGLRQPQHF
TRBV20-1	NA	NA	TRBJ1-6	TGCAGTGCTAGTGTCCCCGGGGGTTGGTCACCCCTCCACTTT	CSASVPGGWSPLHF
TRBV25-1	NA	NA	TRBJ1-1	TGTGCCTGCTTAACGGGACCTAATAGAGCTGGGCACACTGAAGCTTTCTTT	CACLTGPNRAGHTEAFF
TRBV15	many	NA	TRBJ2-7	TGTGCCACCAGCAGAGACTTCTACTACGAGCAGTACTTC	CATSRDFYYEQYF
TRBV11-2	many	NA	TRBJ2-7	TGTGCCAGCAGCAACTCGGTGAGGCAGTACTTC	CASSNSVRQYF
TRBV7-3	many	NA	TRBJ1-1	TGTGCCAGCAGCTTAACCCTCACTAGGGGCAACACTGAAGCTTTCTTT	CASSLTLTRGNTEAFF
TRBV7-3	NA	NA	TRBJ1-1	TGTGCCAGCAGCCGTGGGGGGTACGACACTGAAGCTTTCTTT	CASSRGGYDTEAFF
TRBV2	many	NA	TRBJ1-1	TGTGCCAGCCCTGGCCTAAAGAACACTGAAGCTTTCTTT	CASPGLKNTEAFF
TRBV24-1	few	NA	TRBJ2-7	TGTGCCACCAGTGAGGCAGGTGGCAACGAGCAGTACTTC	CATSEAGGNEQYF
TRBV14	NA	TRBD2	TRBJ2-1	TGTGCCAGCAGCCAACTTAGCGGGAGTTACAATGAGCAGTTCTTC	CASSQLSGSYNEQFF
TRBV11-1	NA	NA	TRBJ2-1	TGTGCCAGCAGCTCACAGGGTTGGGATGAGCAGTTCTTC	CASSSQGWDEQFF
TRBV4-2	many	NA	TRBJ1-1	TGTGCCAGCAGCCACGCGGGGAGGGACACTGAAGCTTTCTTT	CASSHAGRDTEAFF
TRBV30	many	NA	TRBJ1-1	TGTGCCTGGGCGCGAGCGGTCCTGAACACTGAAGCTTTCTTT	CAWARAVLNTEAFF
TRBV18	NA	TRBD2	TRBJ2-3	TGTGCCAGCTCACCACTCGGCGGGAGCGCAGATACGCAGTATTTT	CASSPLGGSADTQYF
TRBV5-5	NA	NA	TRBJ1-3	TGTGCCAGCAGCTACGACAGTGTCGGTGGAAACACCATATATTTT	CASSYDSVGGNTIYF
TRBV25-1	many	TRBD1	TRBJ2-2	TGTGCCAGCAGTACCCAGACAGGGGCCCTCACCGGGGAGCTGTTTTTT	CASSTQTGALTGELFF
TRBV5-1	NA	NA	TRBJ2-2	TGCGCCAGCAGCTCAGGTAGCGGGAACACCGGGGAGCTGTTTTTT	CASSSGSGNTGELFF
TRBV18	NA	TRBD2	TRBJ2-1	TGTGCCAGCTCACCCACTAGCGGGGGGGGCTACAATGAGCAGTTCTTC	CASSPTSGGGYNEQFF
TRBV9	NA	NA	TRBJ1-5	TGTGCCAGCAGCGTAGGGAGTGGGGTGCAGCCCCAGCATTTT	CASSVGSGVQPQHF
TRBV6-1	many	TRBD1	TRBJ2-4	TGTGCCAGCAGTCCAGAAAGCAGGGGGCACATTCAGTACTTC	CASSPESRGHIQYF
TRBV6-1	many	NA	TRBJ2-7	TGTGCCAGCAGTGAAGGGTTGGGGAGCTCCTACGAGCAGTACTTC	CASSEGLGSSYEQYF
TRBV15	NA	NA	TRBJ2-3	TGTGCCACCAGCAGAGATCGAGGGCCTGAAGATACGCAGTATTTT	CATSRDRGPEDTQYF
TRBV5-5	few	NA	TRBJ1-2	TGTGCCAGCAGCTTGGTAGTGCGGGGGGCTAGCTATGGCTACACCTTC	CASSLVVRGASYGYTF
TRBV7-8	many	NA	TRBJ1-6	TGTGCCGTCCGATTATCCTGGAGGGATTCACCCCTCCACTTT	CAVRLSWRDSPLHF
TRBV20-1	many	NA	TRBJ2-6	TGCAGTGCTAGACAGGACCACTCTGGGGCCAACGTCCTGACTTTC	CSARQDHSGANVLTF
TRBV9	many	NA	TRBJ1-1	TGTGCCAGCAGCGCCGCGGGACGAACGAACACTGAAGCTTTCTTT	CASSAAGRTNTEAFF
TRBV20-1	NA	NA	TRBJ2-2	TGCAGTGCCAGTTCGAACACCGGGGAGCTGTTTTTT	CSASSNTGELFF
TRBV28	many	NA	TRBJ1-2	TGTGCCAGCAGGGTAACAGCTAACTATGGCTACACCTTC	CASRVTANYGYTF
TRBV27	NA	NA	TRBJ1-1	TGTGCCAGCAGACCGGGAGGGGGGCGCGGGGCTTTCTTT	CASRPGGGRGAFF
TRBV29-1	few	TRBD2	TRBJ2-7	TGCAGCGTAGGGACTAGCGGATACGAGCAGTACTTC	CSVGTSGYEQYF
TRBV7-2	many	NA	TRBJ1-3	TGTGCCACCACAAACGGGCAGGCTGGAAACACCATATATTTT	CATTNGQAGNTIYF
TRBV12-3/TRBV12-4	many	NA	TRBJ2-4	TGTGCCAGCAGGTTGGCCAACATTCAGTACTTC	CASRLANIQYF
TRBV9	NA	NA	TRBJ1-1	TGTGCCAGCAGCCCGGGACGCGGAGCTTTCTTT	CASSPGRGAFF
TRBV7-2	many	NA	TRBJ1-5	TGTGCCAGCAGCCCCCGGGCTTTGGGGGGCGCCAATCAGCCCCAGCATTTT	CASSPRALGGANQPQHF
TRBV27	few	TRBD2	TRBJ2-1	TGTGCCAGCAGTAAACCGGGACTAGTCAACAATGAGCAGTTCTTC	CASSKPGLVNNEQFF
TRBV29-1	NA	NA	TRBJ1-1	TGCAGCGTTGATTTGGTCACTGAAGCTTTCTTT	CSVDLVTEAFF
TRBV7-9	many	TRBD2	TRBJ2-1	TGTGCCACACCGGCCAGCGGGAGGGTGAGCTCCTACAATGAGCAGTTCTTC	CATPASGRVSSYNEQFF
TRBV5-1	few	NA	TRBJ2-2	TGCGCCAGCAGCCTCTTACCAGGGAGAACCGGGGAGCTGTTTTTT	CASSLLPGRTGELFF
TRBV6-1	NA	TRBD1	TRBJ1-4	TGTGCCAGCAGGAGGGGACAGTCTGAAAAACTGTTTTTT	CASRRGQSEKLFF
TRBV6-6	many	NA	TRBJ1-6	TGTGCCAGCAGTTATCGGGGGCTTGGTTCACCCCTCCACTTT	CASSYRGLGSPLHF
TRBV7-2	many	NA	TRBJ2-7	TGTGCCAGCAGCTCGACTACCGGATACGAGCAGTACTTC	CASSSTTGYEQYF
TRBV2	many	NA	TRBJ2-3	TGTGCCAGCAGTGTACAGGGAACTGCACAAGATACGCAGTATTTT	CASSVQGTAQDTQYF
TRBV12-3/TRBV12-4	NA	NA	TRBJ1-4	TGTGCCAGCAGCCCTGGGGGGCAGAATGAAAAACTGTTTTTT	CASSPGGQNEKLFF
TRBV7-9	NA	TRBD1	TRBJ1-2	TGTGCCAGCGGATCAACAGGGGGCGGTGGCTACACCTTC	CASGSTGGGGYTF
TRBV12-3/TRBV12-4	NA	TRBD2	TRBJ2-1	TGTGCCAGCATTTCTAGCGGGGGGCACAATGAGCAGTTCTTC	CASISSGGHNEQFF
TRBV19	many	NA	TRBJ2-1	TGTGCCAGTAGTATAGATTTAGAGCAGTTCTTC	CASSIDLEQFF